This entry features one T cell receptor beta chain sequence. Libraries were prepared by immunoSEQ multiplex PCR; TCRdb keeps only in-frame clonotypes and omits some of them. The data show about 45,000 clones, approximately 96% seen once. The germline V gene has CDR1 SGDLS and CDR2 YYNGEE. Trimming removed 2 bases at V and 5 bases at J, with 10 bases between. The CDR3 has 14 residues. This sample stems from a study of T cell changes during pregnancy in multiple sclerosis. The gene calls are TRBV9 and TRBJ2-2; possibly TRBD1 for D (6 bases). The sequencing used peripheral blood, collected in the second trimester of pregnancy. The TCR originated in a female donor with multiple sclerosis, enrolled in a pregnancy study. As DNA, the CDR3 is TGTGCCAGCAGCGTGGGGGCCGGGACCGGGGAGCTGTTTTTT. Its protein product is CASSVGAGTGELFF.